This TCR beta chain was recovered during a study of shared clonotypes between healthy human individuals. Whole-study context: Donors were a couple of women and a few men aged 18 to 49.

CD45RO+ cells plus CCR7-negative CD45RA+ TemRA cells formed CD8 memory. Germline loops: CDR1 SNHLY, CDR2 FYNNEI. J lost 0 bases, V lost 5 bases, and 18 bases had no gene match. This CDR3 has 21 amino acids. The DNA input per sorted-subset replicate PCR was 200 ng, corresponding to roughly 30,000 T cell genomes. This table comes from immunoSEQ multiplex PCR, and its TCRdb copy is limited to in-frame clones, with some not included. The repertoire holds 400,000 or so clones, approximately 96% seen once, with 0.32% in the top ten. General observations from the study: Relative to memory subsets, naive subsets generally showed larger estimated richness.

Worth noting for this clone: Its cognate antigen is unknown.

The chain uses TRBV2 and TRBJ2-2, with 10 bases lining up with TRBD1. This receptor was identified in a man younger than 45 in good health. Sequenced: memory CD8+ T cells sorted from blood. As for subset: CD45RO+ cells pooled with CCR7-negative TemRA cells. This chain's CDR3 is CASSKLSGTGEGDANTGELFF. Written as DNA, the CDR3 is TGTGCCAGCAGTAAACTTTCCGGGACAGGGGAAGGTGATGCGAACACCGGGGAGCTGTTTTTT. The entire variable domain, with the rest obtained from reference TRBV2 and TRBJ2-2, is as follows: EPEVTQTPSHQVTQMGQEVILRCVPISNHLYFYWYRQILGQKVEFLVSFYNNEISEKSEIFDDQFSVERPDGSNFTLKIRSTKLEDSAMYFCASSKLSGTGEGDANTGELFFGEGSRLTVL.